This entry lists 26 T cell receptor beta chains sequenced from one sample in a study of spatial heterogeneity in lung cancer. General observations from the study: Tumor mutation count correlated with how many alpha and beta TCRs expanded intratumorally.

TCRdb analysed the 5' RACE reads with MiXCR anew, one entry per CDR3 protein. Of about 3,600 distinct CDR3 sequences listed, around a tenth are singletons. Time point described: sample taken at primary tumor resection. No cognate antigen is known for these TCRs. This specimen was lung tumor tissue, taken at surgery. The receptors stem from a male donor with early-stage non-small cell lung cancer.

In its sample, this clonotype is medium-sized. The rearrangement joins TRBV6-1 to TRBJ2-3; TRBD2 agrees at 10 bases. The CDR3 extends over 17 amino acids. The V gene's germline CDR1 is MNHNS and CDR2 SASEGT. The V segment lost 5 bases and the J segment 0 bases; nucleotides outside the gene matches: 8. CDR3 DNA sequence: TGTGCCAGCAGTTACAAGCGGGGGGGTACTAGCACAGATACGCAGTATTTT. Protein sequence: CASSYKRGGTSTDTQYF.

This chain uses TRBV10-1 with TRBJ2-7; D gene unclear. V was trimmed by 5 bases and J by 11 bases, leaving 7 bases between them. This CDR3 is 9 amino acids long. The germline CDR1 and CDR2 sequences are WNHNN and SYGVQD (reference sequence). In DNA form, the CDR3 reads TGCGCCAGCAGTCGGTCCAAGTACTTC. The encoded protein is CASSRSKYF.

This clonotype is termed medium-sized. The CDR3 DNA reads TGTGCCAGCAGCGAGGGGACTAATTACAATGAGCAGTTCTTC. This gives the protein CASSEGTNYNEQFF. This chain joins TRBV5-6 and TRBJ2-1, with 7 nucleotides matching TRBD2. CDR1 is SGHDT, CDR2 YYEEEE, per germline. Trimming removed 4 bases from V and 4 bases from J; junction bases left unmatched: 5. This CDR3 spans 14 amino acids.

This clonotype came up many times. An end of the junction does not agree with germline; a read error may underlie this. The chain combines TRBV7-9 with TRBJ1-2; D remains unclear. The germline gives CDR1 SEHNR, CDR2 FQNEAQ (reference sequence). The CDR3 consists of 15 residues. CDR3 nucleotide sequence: TGTGCCAGCAGCGTAGCCCGCACAGCGAACTATGGCTACACCTTC. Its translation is CASSVARTANYGYTF.

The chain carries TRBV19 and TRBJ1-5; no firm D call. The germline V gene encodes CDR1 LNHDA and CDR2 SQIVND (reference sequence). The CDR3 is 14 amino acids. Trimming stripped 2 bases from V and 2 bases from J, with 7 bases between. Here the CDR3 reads CASSIRQGNQPQHF. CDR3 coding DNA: TGTGCCAGTAGTATAAGGCAGGGCAATCAGCCCCAGCATTTT.

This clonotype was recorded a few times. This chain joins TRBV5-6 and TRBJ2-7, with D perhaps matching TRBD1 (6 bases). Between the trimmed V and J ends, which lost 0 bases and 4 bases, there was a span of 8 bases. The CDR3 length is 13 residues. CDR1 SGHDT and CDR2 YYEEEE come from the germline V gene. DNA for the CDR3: TGTGCCAGCAGCTTGGCCCAGGGGTACGAGCAGTACTTC. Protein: CASSLAQGYEQYF.

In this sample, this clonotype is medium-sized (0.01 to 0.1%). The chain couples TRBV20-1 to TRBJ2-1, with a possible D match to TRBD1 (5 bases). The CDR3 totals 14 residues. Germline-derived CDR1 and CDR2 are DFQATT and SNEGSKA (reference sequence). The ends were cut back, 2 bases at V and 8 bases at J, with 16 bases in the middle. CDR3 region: CSARTDTWNDEQFF. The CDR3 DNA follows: TGCAGTGCTAGAACGGACACCTGGAATGATGAGCAGTTCTTC.

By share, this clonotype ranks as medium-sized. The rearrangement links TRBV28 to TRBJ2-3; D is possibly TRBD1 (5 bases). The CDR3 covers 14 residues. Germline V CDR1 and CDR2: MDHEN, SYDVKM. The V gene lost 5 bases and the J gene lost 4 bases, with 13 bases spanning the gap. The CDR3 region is CASSGNRPSDTQYF. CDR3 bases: TGTGCCAGCAGTGGAAACAGGCCTTCAGATACGCAGTATTTT. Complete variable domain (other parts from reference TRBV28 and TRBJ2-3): DVKVTQSSRYLVKRTGEKVFLECVQDMDHENMFWYRQDPGLGLRLIYFSYDVKMKEKGDIPEGYSVSREKKERFSLILESASTNQTSMYLCASSGNRPSDTQYFGPGTRLTVL.

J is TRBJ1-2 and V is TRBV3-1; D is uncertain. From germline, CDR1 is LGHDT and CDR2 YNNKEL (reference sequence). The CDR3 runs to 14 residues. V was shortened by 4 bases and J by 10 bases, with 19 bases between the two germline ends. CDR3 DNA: TGTGCCAGCAGCCCGGCCCGAAGTACCCGCCACTACACCTTC. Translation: CASSPARSTRHYTF.

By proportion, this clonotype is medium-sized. The chain's CDR3 is CASSSSPGRSSYNSPLHF. As DNA, the CDR3 is TGTGCCAGCAGTTCCAGCCCGGGACGGAGCTCCTATAATTCACCCCTCCACTTT. The V call is TRBV12-3 or TRBV12-4, the J call TRBJ1-6, with TRBD1 as a possible D gene (5 bases). V lost 4 bases to trimming and J lost 0 bases, with 16 bases between them. The CDR3 sequence is 18 residues long.

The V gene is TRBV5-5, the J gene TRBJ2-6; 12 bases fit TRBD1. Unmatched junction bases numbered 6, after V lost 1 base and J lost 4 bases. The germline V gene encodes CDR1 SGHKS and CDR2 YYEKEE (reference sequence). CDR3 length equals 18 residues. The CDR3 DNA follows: TGTGCCAGCAGCTTGACTGGGACAGGGGGCCGGGGGGCCAACGTCCTGACTTTC. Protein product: CASSLTGTGGRGANVLTF.

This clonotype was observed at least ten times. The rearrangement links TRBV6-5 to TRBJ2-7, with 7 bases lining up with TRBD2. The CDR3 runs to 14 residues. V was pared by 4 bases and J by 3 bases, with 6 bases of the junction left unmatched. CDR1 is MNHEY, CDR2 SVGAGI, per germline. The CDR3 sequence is CASSWGGTNYEQYF. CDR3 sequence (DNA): TGTGCCAGCAGTTGGGGGGGGACTAACTACGAGCAGTACTTC.

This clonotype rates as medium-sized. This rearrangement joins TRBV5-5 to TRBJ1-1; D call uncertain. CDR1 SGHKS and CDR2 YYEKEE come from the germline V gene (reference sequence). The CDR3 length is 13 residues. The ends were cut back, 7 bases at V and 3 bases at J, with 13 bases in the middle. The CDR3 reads CASHSSADTEAFF. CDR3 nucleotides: TGTGCCAGCCATTCGAGTGCGGACACTGAAGCTTTCTTT.

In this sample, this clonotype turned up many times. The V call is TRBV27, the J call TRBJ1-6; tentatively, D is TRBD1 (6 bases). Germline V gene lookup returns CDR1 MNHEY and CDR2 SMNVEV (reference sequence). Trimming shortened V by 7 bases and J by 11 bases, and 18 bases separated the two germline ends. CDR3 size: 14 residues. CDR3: CASTHRTQGTPLHF. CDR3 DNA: TGTGCCAGCACCCACCGAACCCAGGGGACACCCCTCCACTTT.

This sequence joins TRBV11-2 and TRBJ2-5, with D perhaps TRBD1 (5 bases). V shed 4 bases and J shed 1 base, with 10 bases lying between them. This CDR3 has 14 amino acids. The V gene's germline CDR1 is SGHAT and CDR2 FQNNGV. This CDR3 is CASSSRTRQETQYF. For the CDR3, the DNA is TGTGCCAGCAGCTCTAGGACACGCCAAGAGACCCAGTACTTC.

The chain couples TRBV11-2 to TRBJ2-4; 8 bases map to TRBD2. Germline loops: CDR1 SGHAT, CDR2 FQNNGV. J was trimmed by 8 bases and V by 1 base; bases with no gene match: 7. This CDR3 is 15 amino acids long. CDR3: CASSLGPKAGDIQYF. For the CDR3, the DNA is TGTGCCAGCAGCTTAGGACCAAAAGCGGGGGACATTCAGTACTTC.

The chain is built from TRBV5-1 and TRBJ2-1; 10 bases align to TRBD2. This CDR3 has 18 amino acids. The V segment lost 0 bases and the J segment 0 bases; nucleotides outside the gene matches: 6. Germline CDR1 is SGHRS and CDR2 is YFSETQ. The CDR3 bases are TGCGCCAGCAGCTTGGCTGGAGCGGGGGGGAGCTCCTACAATGAGCAGTTCTTC. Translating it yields CASSLAGAGGSSYNEQFF.

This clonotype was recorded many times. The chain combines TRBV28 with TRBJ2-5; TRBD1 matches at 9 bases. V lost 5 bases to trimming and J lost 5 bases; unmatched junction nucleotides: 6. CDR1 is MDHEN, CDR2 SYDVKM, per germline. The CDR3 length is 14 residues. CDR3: CASSDHRGRETQYF. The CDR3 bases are TGTGCCAGCAGTGACCACAGGGGGCGGGAGACCCAGTACTTC. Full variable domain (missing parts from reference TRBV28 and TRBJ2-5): DVKVTQSSRYLVKRTGEKVFLECVQDMDHENMFWYRQDPGLGLRLIYFSYDVKMKEKGDIPEGYSVSREKKERFSLILESASTNQTSMYLCASSDHRGRETQYFGPGTRLLVL.

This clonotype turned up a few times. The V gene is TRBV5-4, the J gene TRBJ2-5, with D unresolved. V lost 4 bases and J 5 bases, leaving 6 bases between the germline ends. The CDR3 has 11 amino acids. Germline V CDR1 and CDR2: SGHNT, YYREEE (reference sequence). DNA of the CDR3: TGTGCCAGCAGCACCGGGGAGACCCAGTACTTC. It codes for CASSTGETQYF.

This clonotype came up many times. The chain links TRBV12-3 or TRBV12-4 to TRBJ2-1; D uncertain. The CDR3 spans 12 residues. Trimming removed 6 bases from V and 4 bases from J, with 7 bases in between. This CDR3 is CASRLVYNEQFF. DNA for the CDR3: TGTGCCAGCAGGCTTGTTTACAATGAGCAGTTCTTC.

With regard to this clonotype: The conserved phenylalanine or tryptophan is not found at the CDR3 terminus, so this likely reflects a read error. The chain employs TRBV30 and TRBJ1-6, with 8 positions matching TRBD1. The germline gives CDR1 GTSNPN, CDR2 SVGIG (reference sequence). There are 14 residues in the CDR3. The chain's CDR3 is CVWSRGQDNSPLHL. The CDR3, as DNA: TGTGTCTGGAGTCGGGGACAGGATAATTCACCCCTCCACCTT.

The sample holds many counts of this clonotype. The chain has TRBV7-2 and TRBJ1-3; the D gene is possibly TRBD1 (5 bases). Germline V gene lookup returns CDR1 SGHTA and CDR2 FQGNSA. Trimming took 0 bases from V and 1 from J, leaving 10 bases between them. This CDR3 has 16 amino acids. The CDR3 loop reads CASSLASGGSGNTIYF. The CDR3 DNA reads TGTGCCAGCAGCTTAGCGTCTGGGGGGTCTGGAAACACCATATATTTT.

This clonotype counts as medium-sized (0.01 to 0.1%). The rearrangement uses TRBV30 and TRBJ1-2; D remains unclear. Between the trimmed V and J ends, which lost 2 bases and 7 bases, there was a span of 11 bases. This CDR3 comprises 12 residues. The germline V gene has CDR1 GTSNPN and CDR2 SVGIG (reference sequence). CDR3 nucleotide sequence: TGTGCCTGGAGTCTCGGGATTAGTGGCTACACCTTC. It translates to CAWSLGISGYTF. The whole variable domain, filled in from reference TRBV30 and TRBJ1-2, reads SQTIHQWPATLVQPVGSPLSLECTVEGTSNPNLYWYRQAAGRGLQLLFYSVGIGQISSEVPQNLSASRPQDRQFILSSKKLLLSDSGFYLCAWSLGISGYTFGSGTRLTVV.

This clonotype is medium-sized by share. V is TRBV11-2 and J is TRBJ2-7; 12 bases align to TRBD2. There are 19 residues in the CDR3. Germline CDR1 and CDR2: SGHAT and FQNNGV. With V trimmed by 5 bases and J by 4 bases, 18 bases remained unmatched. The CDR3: CASSRRLAGGSGPSYEQYF. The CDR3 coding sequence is TGTGCCAGCAGCCGACGTCTAGCGGGGGGGTCCGGCCCCTCTTACGAGCAGTACTTC.

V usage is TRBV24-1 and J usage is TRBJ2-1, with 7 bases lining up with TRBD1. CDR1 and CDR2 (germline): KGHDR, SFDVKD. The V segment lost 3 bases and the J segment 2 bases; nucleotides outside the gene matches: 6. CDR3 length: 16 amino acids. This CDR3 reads CATSDPSGTAYNEQFF. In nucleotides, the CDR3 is TGTGCCACCAGTGATCCTTCCGGGACAGCCTACAATGAGCAGTTCTTC.

CDR3 region: CSARTGRSDTQYF. CDR3 nucleotide sequence: TGCAGTGCTAGAACAGGGAGGTCAGATACGCAGTATTTT. This sequence joins TRBV20-1 and TRBJ2-3, with D perhaps given as TRBD1 or TRBD2 (6 bases each). The CDR3 runs to 13 residues. The germline V gene encodes CDR1 DFQATT and CDR2 SNEGSKA (reference sequence). Trimming removed 2 bases at V and 4 bases at J, with 10 bases between.